These 10 T cell receptor beta chains originate from one sample sequenced in a study of Ad26.COV2.S vaccination and SARS-CoV-2 variants. Treatment here: some 19 received Ad26.COV2.S at low or high dose, single or two shots; a few received placebo; per-sample allocation not given. Vaccine and placebo recipients were sampled on day 63 after the first injection. Assay: immunoSEQ multiplex PCR; the TCRdb copy retains only in-frame clones and omits some. The repertoire holds about 680,000 clones, with around 92% as singletons. The sequenced sample was peripheral blood, obtained in a trial of Ad26.COV2.S vaccine versus placebo. The origin of the receptors is a person between 18 and 65 years old who received the Ad26.COV2.S COVID-19 vaccine or a placebo.

This chain connects TRBV4-2 to TRBJ1-1; D perhaps matches TRBD1 (6 bases). V dropped 3 bases and J dropped 3 bases, with 11 bases sitting between them. The CDR3 loop spans 14 amino acids. Germline V gives CDR1 LGHNA, CDR2 YNFKEQ. The DNA of the CDR3 is TGTGCCAGCAGCCAGTCGAGGGGGGACACTGAAGCTTTCTTT. Translated, it gives CASSQSRGDTEAFF.

The V gene is TRBV10-3, the J gene TRBJ2-2; possible D gene TRBD1, 6 bases. Germline CDR1 reads ENHRY; CDR2 reads SYGVKD. Trimming stripped 0 bases from V and 2 bases from J, with 10 bases between. This CDR3 is 16 amino acids long. This chain's CDR3 is CAISESTGQNTGELFF. As DNA, the CDR3 is TGTGCCATCAGTGAGTCGACGGGACAAAACACCGGGGAGCTGTTTTTT.

The chain recombines TRBV30 with TRBJ2-7, with 13 positions matching TRBD2. J lost 5 bases, V lost 4 bases, and 8 bases had no gene match. Germline lookup yields CDR1 GTSNPN and CDR2 SVGIG (reference sequence). The CDR3 covers 15 residues. In DNA form, the CDR3 reads TGTGCCTGGAAACGTAGGACTAGCGGGGGCCACGAGCAGTACTTC. This translates into CAWKRRTSGGHEQYF. The full variable domain, in which reference TRBV30 and TRBJ2-7 provide the parts outside the CDR3, is SQTIHQWPATLVQPVGSPLSLECTVEGTSNPNLYWYRQAAGRGLQLLFYSVGIGQISSEVPQNLSASRPQDRQFILSSKKLLLSDSGFYLCAWKRRTSGGHEQYFGPGTRLTVT.

The rearrangement links TRBV3-1 (or the pseudogene TRBV3-2) to TRBJ2-3; the D gene is possibly TRBD1 (6 bases). Per germline, CDR1 LGHDT and CDR2 YNNKEL (reference sequence). V was trimmed by 1 base and J by 3 bases, leaving 11 bases between them. This CDR3 has 15 residues. CDR3 amino acids: CASSQVPGVTDTQYF. For the CDR3, the DNA is TGTGCCAGCAGCCAAGTACCAGGGGTAACAGATACGCAGTATTTT.

V and J are TRBV7-2 and TRBJ2-7; the match to TRBD1 covers 9 bases. The V segment lost 7 bases and the J segment 3 bases; nucleotides outside the gene matches: 7. This CDR3 has 14 residues. Germline CDR1 SGHTA, CDR2 FQGNSA. The CDR3 protein is CASNPDRGLYEQYF. The CDR3 coding sequence is TGTGCCAGCAACCCGGACAGGGGACTCTACGAGCAGTACTTC.

A word on this clone: Its ends do not fully match the called genes, so a read error is possible. The chain recombines TRBV4-3 with TRBJ1-1; 10 bases are shared with TRBD1. This CDR3 comprises 15 residues. Germline-derived CDR1 and CDR2 are LGHNA and YSLEER. In nucleotides, the CDR3 is TGCGCCAGCAGCCAGACAGGGGGCATGAAAACTGAAGCTTTCTTT. Its translation is CASSQTGGMKTEAFF.

The chain employs TRBV14 and TRBJ2-5; no clear D gene. Deletions cut 4 bases from V and 0 bases from J, with 6 bases between. Germline CDR1 reads SGHDN; CDR2 reads FVKESK. The CDR3 runs 13 residues. Here the CDR3 reads CASSPRYQETQYF. The CDR3 region has the DNA TGTGCCAGCAGCCCCAGGTACCAAGAGACCCAGTACTTC.

The chain combines TRBV30 with TRBJ2-7; maybe TRBD1 (6 bases). CDR1 is GTSNPN and CDR2 is SVGIG in the germline V gene (reference sequence). V gave up 3 bases and J gave up 5 bases, with 14 bases separating them. This CDR3 spans 13 amino acids. The CDR3: CAWSLGAGDEQYF. The CDR3 nucleotides are TGTGCCTGGAGCCTAGGGGCAGGGGACGAGCAGTACTTC.

The chain is built from TRBV13 and TRBJ1-2; 7 bases agree with TRBD1. Germline CDR1 PRHDT, CDR2 FYEKMQ (reference sequence). With V trimmed by 1 base and J by 8 bases, 7 bases remained unmatched. The CDR3 loop spans 14 amino acids. CDR3 amino acids: CASSLETGLGGYTF. In DNA form, the CDR3 reads TGTGCCAGCAGCTTAGAGACAGGGCTCGGAGGCTACACCTTC.

The chain couples TRBV5-1 to TRBJ1-6; 7 bases match TRBD1. The CDR3 runs 16 residues. Germline CDR1 SGHRS, CDR2 YFSETQ. The V segment lost 0 bases and the J segment 5 bases; nucleotides outside the gene matches: 5. Written as DNA, the CDR3 is TGCGCCAGCAGCTTGGCCGCAGGGGGTAATAATTCACCCCTCCACTTT. It codes for CASSLAAGGNNSPLHF.